This T cell receptor (beta chain) is drawn from a study of human T cells and chemical hapten exposure. As for time point: pre-sensitization, week 0. This sample's treatment: therapeutic diphenylcyclopropenone sensitization with weekly scalp DPC. Venepuncture was done earlier than the placement of each patch test. This clonotype was recorded a few times. Its antigen is still unknown. Study-level points and caveats: Expanded TCR counts at PT1 went up together with patch test score, a positive correlation.

This CDR3 spans 13 amino acids. Trimming took off 0 bases at V and 5 bases at J, with 7 bases between the two ends. Looked up from germline, CDR1 is LGHNA and CDR2 is YNFKEQ. TCRdb re-derived calls from the RACE reads in MiXCR, one entry per CDR3 protein. The repertoire holds around 95,000 distinct CDR3 sequences, 10% to 14% seen once, with under 4% in the top ten. This receptor was taken from an older woman with alopecia areata. Some clones in this sample may be carry-over from other donors' samples. The source was whole blood, collected in connection with sensitization to the hapten diphenylcyclopropenone (DPC). V and J are TRBV4-2 and TRBJ1-2; D is possibly TRBD1 (5 bases). DNA for the CDR3: TGTGCCAGCAGCCAAGATCAGGGATATGGCTACACCTTC. Translating it yields CASSQDQGYGYTF.